This entry lists 24 T cell receptor beta chains sequenced from one sample in a study of Graves' ophthalmopathy and Graves' hyperthyroidism. CDR3 regions of TCR beta were amplified from RNA transcripts. HTBI primers were employed in first-round RT-PCR, then a second-round multiplex PCR followed. TCRdb re-called the multiplex PCR reads through MiXCR, storing one row per CDR3 protein. The table shows about 1.2 million distinct CDR3 sequences, with about 40% occurring only once. Sequenced input: peripheral blood or thyroid tissue (not recorded which). The origin of the receptors is an adult man with Graves' hyperthyroidism.

This clonotype was observed at least ten times. The chain carries TRBV5-5 and TRBJ1-2; the match to TRBD1 covers 9 bases. The CDR3 runs to 17 residues. Trimming at V came to 3 bases and at J to 4 bases, leaving 13 bases not matched to a gene. From germline, CDR1 is SGHKS and CDR2 YYEKEE (reference sequence). CDR3 DNA: TGTGCCAGCAGCTGGGCCGGGACAGGGAATGTGGCCTATGGCTACACCTTC. Residues: CASSWAGTGNVAYGYTF. The full variable domain, its missing parts supplied by reference TRBV5-5 and TRBJ1-2, is DAGVTQSPTHLIKTRGQQVTLRCSPISGHKSVSWYQQVLGQGPQFIFQYYEKEERGRGNFPDRFSARQFPNYSSELNVNALLLGDSALYLCASSWAGTGNVAYGYTFGSGTRLTVV.

In its sample, this clonotype was seen many times. The chain couples TRBV11-2 to TRBJ2-2; unclear D gene. The CDR3 has 12 residues. Germline V gene sequence: CDR1 SGHAT, CDR2 FQNNGV. Trimming cost V 5 bases and J 6 bases, with 7 bases left between them. Here the CDR3 reads CASSNLAGELFF. DNA for the CDR3: TGTGCCAGCAGCAATTTGGCCGGGGAGCTGTTTTTT.

Worth noting for this clonotype: A read error may be the cause here, since a much bigger clone is one base away. V is TRBV10-3 and J is TRBJ2-5, with no clear D. Germline lookup yields CDR1 ENHRY and CDR2 SYGVKD. The V gene lost 11 bases and the J gene lost 2 bases, with 9 bases spanning the gap. CDR3 length equals 11 residues. The CDR3 nucleotides are TGTGCCGGCTTGAGTCAAGAGACCCAGTACTTC. Translated: CAGLSQETQYF.

This clonotype was seen repeatedly, ten times or more. The V gene is TRBV19, the J gene TRBJ2-7, with D uncertain. CDR1 is LNHDA, CDR2 SQIVND, per germline (reference sequence). This CDR3 comprises 14 residues. V was clipped by 3 bases and J by 7 bases, with 16 bases between them. The CDR3 loop reads CASSIQASLGEQYF. DNA of the CDR3: TGTGCCAGTAGTATCCAGGCCAGTTTGGGGGAGCAGTACTTC.

V and J are TRBV15 and TRBJ2-2, with D perhaps TRBD1 (5 bases). Trimming stripped 1 base from V and 4 bases from J, with 7 bases between. Germline V gene sequence: CDR1 LNHNV, CDR2 YYDKDF (reference sequence). The CDR3 loop spans 14 amino acids. This CDR3 is CATSRAGFTGELFF. The CDR3 bases are TGTGCCACCAGCAGAGCAGGGTTCACCGGGGAGCTGTTTTTT.

The V and J genes are TRBV25-1 and TRBJ2-7; D gene unclear. The germline V and J ends were trimmed by 5 bases and 0 bases, with 11 bases remaining between them. Germline V gene sequence: CDR1 MGHDK, CDR2 SYGVNS. This CDR3 is built from 14 residues. In DNA form, the CDR3 reads TGTGCCAGCAGTATGGTCGCAGACTCCTACGAGCAGTACTTC. Protein: CASSMVADSYEQYF.

In its sample, this clonotype was seen many times. Here the CDR3 reads CSARALVGPNTEAFF. The CDR3 DNA reads TGCAGTGCTAGAGCCTTAGTAGGGCCGAACACTGAAGCTTTCTTT. The rearrangement uses TRBV20-1 and TRBJ1-1; D gene ambiguous. The ends were cut back, 1 base at V and 1 base at J, with 13 bases in the middle. Germline V CDR1 and CDR2: DFQATT, SNEGSKA (reference sequence). The CDR3 contains 15 residues.

The chain has TRBV12-3 or TRBV12-4 and TRBJ1-3; 7 positions agree with TRBD1. Trimming at V came to 7 bases and at J to 0 bases, leaving 9 bases not matched to a gene. This CDR3 is 16 amino acids long. CDR3 coding DNA: TGTGCCAGCACCGCTTCGACAGGGAACTCTGGAAACACCATATATTTT. It codes for CASTASTGNSGNTIYF.

This clonotype was observed a handful of times. This may be a read error, as it is one base from a much larger clone. The chain joins TRBV7-9 to TRBJ2-5; 9 bases match TRBD1. V shed 5 bases and J 5 bases; nucleotides not matched to a gene: 3. The CDR3 contains 13 residues. Germline loops: CDR1 SEHNR, CDR2 FQNEAQ (reference sequence). The CDR3 region is CASSRDRDETQYF. DNA for the CDR3: TGTGCCAGCAGCCGGGACAGGGATGAGACCCAGTACTTC.

As concerns this clonotype: The junction shows a germline mismatch at one end, possibly a read error. The rearrangement links TRBV7-2 to TRBJ1-1; 7 bases fit TRBD1. In germline, CDR1 is SGHTA, CDR2 FQGNSA. This CDR3 is built from 15 residues. The CDR3 loop is CASSQVDTGATGAFF. In DNA, the CDR3 is TGTGCCAGCAGCCAAGTAGACACAGGGGCTACTGGAGCTTTCTTT.

Remarks on this clonotype: A clone one base away is much larger, so this may be a read error. As DNA, the CDR3 is TGTGCCAGCAGCGTCGTGGCTAGCGGGGGATCCTTACAAGAGACCCAGTACTTC. This encodes CASSVVASGGSLQETQYF. The chain uses TRBV6-5 and TRBJ2-5, with 10 positions matching TRBD2. The CDR3 runs 18 residues. Looked up from germline, CDR1 is MNHEY and CDR2 is SVGAGI. V lost 6 bases, J lost 2 bases, and 15 bases stayed unmatched.

This clonotype was seen only once. The chain is built from TRBV10-2 and TRBJ1-2; 7 bases fit TRBD1. The CDR3 has 15 amino acids. The germline gives CDR1 WSHSY, CDR2 SAAADI. The trim removed 6 bases at V and 3 bases at J, leaving 10 bases unmatched. CDR3 sequence: CASSVRRQGDYGYTF. The CDR3 DNA is TGCGCCAGCAGCGTGCGGCGGCAGGGGGACTATGGCTACACCTTC.

This rearrangement joins TRBV4-1 to TRBJ1-2; D perhaps matches TRBD1 (5 bases). V was pared by 0 bases and J by 8 bases, with 10 bases between. Germline V lookup: CDR1 MGHRA, CDR2 YSYEKL. The CDR3 contains 13 residues. The CDR3 sequence is CASSQDQGAGYTF. In DNA form, the CDR3 reads TGCGCCAGCAGCCAAGATCAGGGTGCGGGCTACACCTTC.

This clonotype was seen at least ten times. The rearrangement joins TRBV6-5 to TRBJ2-5; D assignment may be TRBD1 or TRBD2 (5 bases each). Per the germline V gene, CDR1 is MNHEY and CDR2 is SVGAGI. This CDR3 contains 14 residues. Trimming left V 2 bases short and J 4 bases short, with 11 bases between. Here the CDR3 DNA reads TGTGCCAGCAGTTACGGGGCTGGGAGAGAGACCCAGTACTTC. It codes for CASSYGAGRETQYF.

This clonotype showed up many times. The chain recombines TRBV2 with TRBJ2-5; D is possibly TRBD1 (6 bases). The CDR3 loop spans 15 amino acids. Germline V gives CDR1 SNHLY, CDR2 FYNNEI. Trimming took off 3 bases at V and 2 bases at J, with 13 bases between the two ends. DNA of the CDR3: TGTGCCAGCAGTGACCAGGGGACGGGACAAGAGACCCAGTACTTC. Its translation: CASSDQGTGQETQYF.

The table lists this clonotype with a few counts. The chain joins TRBV19 to TRBJ2-2; 14 positions agree with TRBD2. This CDR3 has 18 residues. V dropped 3 bases and J dropped 3; count of bases not matched to a gene: 6. Germline values: CDR1 LNHDA, CDR2 SQIVND (reference sequence). The CDR3 DNA sequence: TGTGCCAGTAGTATCTCGGGACTAGCGGGAGCGTACACCGGGGAGCTGTTTTTT. Its translation is CASSISGLAGAYTGELFF.

The chain carries TRBV27 and TRBJ1-2; a weak D match, TRBD1 (6 bases). Germline V gene lookup returns CDR1 MNHEY and CDR2 SMNVEV (reference sequence). V was shortened by 0 bases and J by 8 bases, with 13 bases between the two germline ends. This CDR3 has 14 residues. In DNA form, the CDR3 reads TGTGCCAGCAGTTTATCAACAGGGATCGGCGGCTACACCTTC. This sequence encodes CASSLSTGIGGYTF.

The chain recombines TRBV20-1 with TRBJ1-6; 8 bases fit TRBD1. The CDR3 length is 13 residues. Germline assignment: CDR1 DFQATT and CDR2 SNEGSKA (reference sequence). V gave up 5 bases and J gave up 9 bases; unmatched junction bases: 6. The chain's CDR3 is CSAADRVTSPLHF. The CDR3 nucleotides are TGCAGTGCTGCGGACAGGGTAACTTCACCCCTCCACTTT.

This clonotype came up a few times. The V and J genes are TRBV7-6 and TRBJ2-2, with TRBD2 as a possible D gene (7 bases). Trimming shortened V by 5 bases and J by 3 bases, and 16 bases separated the two germline ends. CDR1 is SGHVS, CDR2 FNYEAQ, per germline. This CDR3 spans 16 amino acids. The CDR3 is CASSPPGGPYTGELFF. Here the CDR3 DNA reads TGTGCCAGCAGCCCCCCCGGGGGGCCATACACCGGGGAGCTGTTTTTT.

The V call is TRBV3-1, the J call TRBJ1-1, with D possibly matching TRBD1 (6 bases). Trimming pared 0 bases from V and 1 base from J, leaving 12 bases between. The V gene's germline CDR1 is LGHDT and CDR2 YNNKEL (reference sequence). This CDR3 contains 16 residues. The CDR3 loop reads CASSQDRWTANTEAFF. In DNA, the CDR3 is TGTGCCAGCAGCCAAGATCGTTGGACAGCGAACACTGAAGCTTTCTTT.

This clonotype was seen at least ten times. V is TRBV11-2 and J is TRBJ2-7; 7 nucleotides align to TRBD2. This CDR3 spans 14 amino acids. Trimming at V came to 3 bases and at J to 4 bases, leaving 6 bases not matched to a gene. Germline assignment: CDR1 SGHAT and CDR2 FQNNGV. The CDR3 loop reads CASSLLGLSYEQYF. CDR3 DNA: TGTGCCAGCAGCTTGTTGGGACTATCGTACGAGCAGTACTTC.

For this clonotype: This CDR3 is missing its conserved last phenylalanine or tryptophan, likely due to a read error. The V call is TRBV20-1, the J call TRBJ2-5, with 8 bases lining up with TRBD2. Losses at the gene ends were 4 bases for V and 1 base for J; bases not matched to a gene: 8. The germline CDR1 and CDR2 sequences are DFQATT and SNEGSKA (reference sequence). The CDR3 loop spans 15 amino acids. The CDR3 protein is CSATPGTRVQETQYL. The CDR3, as DNA: TGCAGTGCTACTCCCGGGACTAGGGTCCAAGAGACCCAGTACCTC.

The V gene is TRBV7-9, the J gene TRBJ1-2; a weak D match, TRBD1 (6 bases). Germline CDR1 and CDR2: SEHNR and FQNEAQ (reference sequence). CDR3 length equals 14 residues. Deletions cut 5 bases from V and 8 bases from J, with 18 bases between. DNA of the CDR3: TGTGCCAGCAGCAGGAAAACTCGGGGGGCAGGCTACACCTTC. This encodes CASSRKTRGAGYTF.

This clonotype showed up many times. The rearrangement links TRBV5-1 to TRBJ2-7; 9 bases map to TRBD2. This CDR3 is built from 15 residues. Trimming removed 2 bases from V and 3 bases from J; junction bases left unmatched: 6. Germline V gene data show CDR1 as SGHRS and CDR2 as YFSETQ. CDR3 region: CASSFQRGVDYEQYF. CDR3 DNA sequence: TGCGCCAGCAGCTTCCAGCGGGGGGTCGACTACGAGCAGTACTTC.